This TCR beta chain was obtained from a study of long-term antiretroviral therapy in people with HIV. Survey-level resolution applied to immunoSEQ assay v3.0. TCRdb's copy holds only in-frame clones and misses some; the assay was immunoSEQ multiplex PCR. The data show 30,000 to 35,000 clones, 83% seen once. This TCR was recovered from a man aged 18-30 years with HIV. The sequencing used unsorted PBMCs, collected 0.4 years before starting antiretroviral therapy.

CDR3 nucleotides: TGTGCCAGCAGCCCGACTAGCGGGGGGGCAGATACGCAGTATTTT. Its translation: CASSPTSGGADTQYF. The rearrangement links TRBV6-4 to TRBJ2-3, with 14 bases matching TRBD2. The germline CDR1 and CDR2 sequences are MRHNA and SNTAGT. The CDR3 spans 15 residues. After removal of 6 bases from V and 4 bases from J, the junction contained 3 bases not matched to a gene.